Reported below is one TCR beta chain. This sample is drawn from a study of cytomegalovirus exposure and HLA in healthy donors. The V gene end was trimmed by 5 bases and the J gene end by 4 bases; junction bases not matched to a gene: 6. The CDR3 spans 15 residues. Germline lookup yields CDR1 SEHNR and CDR2 FQNEAQ (reference sequence). Use of 60 Vbeta and 13 Jbeta primers characterized the PCR. Here immunoSEQ multiplex PCR was the method, and the copy in TCRdb shows in-frame clones only, minus some. The sample shows about 300,000 clones, roughly 85% of them seen only once. This clonotype was obtained from a man aged 40-49 years in good health and CMV-seropositive. V is TRBV7-9 and J is TRBJ2-5, with 11 bases matching TRBD2. The specimen was PBMCs. The CDR3 here is CASSPAGLAGETQYF. CDR3 DNA sequence: TGTGCCAGCAGCCCAGCCGGACTAGCGGGAGAGACCCAGTACTTC.